This T cell receptor beta chain was identified during a study of shared clonotypes between healthy human individuals. About the study: Donors had three CD4 naive, three CD4 memory, two CD8 naive and one CD8 memory plate apiece.

Germline V gene data show CDR1 as SGHDN and CDR2 as FVKESK. This CDR3 spans 15 amino acids. V lost 2 bases and J lost 2; bases outside the gene matches: 6. Naivety among CD8 cells was defined by CD45RO negativity and positive CCR7 selection, thereby excluding terminally differentiated effector memory CD45RA+ cells. Libraries were prepared by immunoSEQ multiplex PCR; TCRdb keeps only in-frame clonotypes and omits some of them. The sample has about 2 million clones, approximately 94% seen once; the top ten hold 1% to 1.5%. The rearrangement uses TRBV14 and TRBJ2-7; 7 nucleotides match TRBD2. Sequencing was done on a sample of naive CD8+ T cells sorted from blood. The clonotype originates from a young man in good health. CDR3 protein: CASSQLGGLTYEQYF. The CDR3 region has the DNA TGTGCCAGCAGCCAACTGGGGGGGTTAACCTACGAGCAGTACTTC.